One T cell receptor beta chain is described in this entry. Its antigen is not known. Sequenced patients had shown CD8+CD57+ cell expansion by flow cytometry. This specimen comes from a study of CD8+CD57+ T cells in acquired aplastic anemia. For the study at large: CD4+ and CD8+ cells, once sorted, gave DNA averaging about 3 ug.

For CDR3 and TCR beta VDJ profiling, genomic DNA was the template used. TCRdb fed the reads into MiXCR, producing one record per CDR3 protein. The data show about 40,000 distinct CDR3 sequences, 60% to 70% seen once. Study-wide results and caveats: Patients and controls were not found to differ significantly in CD8+ Simpson's diversity. Overlapping CD8+ CDR3 repertoires of patients and controls contained around 30 shared sequences.

Germline V gene lookup returns CDR1 LNHDA and CDR2 SQIVND (reference sequence). V was pared by 1 base and J by 8 bases, with 4 bases of the junction left unmatched. The CDR3 consists of 15 residues. The sequence was obtained from a human donor with aplastic anemia. The sequencing input was sorted CD4+, CD8+, or CD8+CD57+ T cells (not recorded which) from PBMCs. The chain employs TRBV19 and TRBJ2-1; 11 bases are a match to TRBD2. The CDR3 region has the DNA TGTGCCAGTAGTATAGGGCTAGCGGGAGGTCATGAGCAGTTCTTC. Translation: CASSIGLAGGHEQFF. The full variable domain, its missing parts supplied by reference TRBV19 and TRBJ2-1, is DGGITQSPKYLFRKEGQNVTLSCEQNLNHDAMYWYRQDPGQGLRLIYYSQIVNDFQKGDIAEGYSVSREKKESFPLTVTSAQKNPTAFYLCASSIGLAGGHEQFFGPGTRLTVL.